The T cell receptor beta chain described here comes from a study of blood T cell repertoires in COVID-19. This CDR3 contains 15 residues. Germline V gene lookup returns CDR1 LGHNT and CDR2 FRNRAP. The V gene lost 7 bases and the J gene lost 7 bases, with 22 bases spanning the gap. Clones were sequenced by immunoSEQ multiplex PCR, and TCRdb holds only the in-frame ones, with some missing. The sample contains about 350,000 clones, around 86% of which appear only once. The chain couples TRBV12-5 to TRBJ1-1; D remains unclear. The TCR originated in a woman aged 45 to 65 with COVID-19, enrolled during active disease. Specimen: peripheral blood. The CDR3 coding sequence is TGTGCTAGTGACGCGGAGGGTCAGACACTTAGTGAAGCTTTCTTT. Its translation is CASDAEGQTLSEAFF.